This entry lists 11 T cell receptor beta chains sequenced from one sample in a study of blood T cells in healthy people across ages. With a J-beta primer mix and a sample-barcoded 5' primer, a second PCR ran about 7 to 12 cycles. TCRdb reprocessed the 5' RACE reads with MiXCR, giving one entry per CDR3 protein. The repertoire includes over a million distinct CDR3 sequences, approximately 43% of them detected once, and approximately 4.1% sits in the top ten. Sequencing was done on a sample of blood. Every receptor here comes from a woman between 18 and 29 years old in good health.

The V call is TRBV27, the J call TRBJ1-2, with D perhaps matching TRBD1 (5 bases). The CDR3 is made up of 14 amino acids. V was cut by 3 bases and J by 8 bases, with 16 bases left in between. Germline V CDR1 and CDR2: MNHEY, SMNVEV (reference sequence). The CDR3 nucleotides are TGTGCCAGCAGTTTTAGGCGGGGCGGTTCAGGCTACACCTTC. Its protein product is CASSFRRGGSGYTF.

This clonotype was picked up a small number of times. V usage is TRBV29-1 and J usage is TRBJ1-2, with D tentatively TRBD1 (5 bases). The CDR3 contains 13 residues. V was pared by 6 bases and J by 4 bases, with 15 bases between. Germline V CDR1 and CDR2: SQVTM, ANQGSEA. This CDR3 is CSVGGDSTYGYTF. CDR3 nucleotides: TGCAGCGTAGGTGGAGACAGTACCTATGGCTACACCTTC.

As regards this clonotype: Since a much larger clone is just one base distant, this may be a read error. This chain joins TRBV4-3 and TRBJ2-1; D unclear. Germline CDR1 LGHNA, CDR2 YSLEER. This CDR3 spans 18 amino acids. CDR3 in DNA: TGCGCCAGCAGCCAAGACTCGAGGATGGGATACCCTTACAATGGGCAGTTCTTC. This codes for CASSQDSRMGYPYNGQFF.

This chain connects TRBV29-1 to TRBJ1-2, with 9 nucleotides matching TRBD1. Germline trimming cut 7 bases from V and 6 bases from J; bases unmatched to any gene: 3. CDR3 length: 11 amino acids. The V gene's germline CDR1 is SQVTM and CDR2 ANQGSEA. The chain's CDR3 is CSARQGDGYTF. The CDR3 nucleotides are TGCAGCGCCCGACAGGGGGATGGCTACACCTTC.

The CDR3 sequence: CASSLRFRDGFCEQYF. As DNA, the CDR3 is TGTGCCAGCAGTTTAAGGTTCCGGGACGGATTTTGTGAGCAGTACTTC. The chain employs TRBV27 and TRBJ2-7; tentatively, D is TRBD1 or TRBD2 (5 bases each). V lost 2 bases, J lost 7 bases, and 21 bases lay in between. The CDR3 covers 16 residues. From germline, CDR1 is MNHEY and CDR2 SMNVEV (reference sequence).

V gene TRBV30 combines with J gene TRBJ1-4; 10 bases line up with TRBD1. The CDR3 length is 14 residues. V trimming: 1 base; J trimming: 8 bases; junction bases outside the gene matches: 4. Germline V gene lookup returns CDR1 GTSNPN and CDR2 SVGIG (reference sequence). CDR3 nucleotide sequence: TGTGCCTGGAGTGAAGGACAGGGGGAAGAAAAACTGTTTTTT. This codes for CAWSEGQGEEKLFF.

In its sample, this clonotype was seen once. The gene calls are TRBV24-1 and TRBJ2-2; a possible D gene is TRBD1 (5 bases). The CDR3 runs to 15 residues. The germline CDR1 and CDR2 sequences are KGHDR and SFDVKD. The V and J ends lost 3 bases and 2 bases respectively, with 9 bases between them. CDR3 coding DNA: TGTGCCACCAGTGATCCTCAGGGAAACACCGGGGAGCTGTTTTTT. Translated: CATSDPQGNTGELFF.

The CDR3 sequence: CASSYGTGTSTDTQYF. The DNA for the CDR3 is TGTGCCAGCAGTTACGGGACGGGGACCAGCACAGATACGCAGTATTTT. This sequence joins TRBV6-6 and TRBJ2-3; TRBD1 or TRBD2 may be the D gene (5 bases each). The CDR3 totals 16 residues. The V gene lost 2 bases and the J gene lost 0 bases, with 12 bases spanning the gap. The germline gives CDR1 MNHNY, CDR2 SVGAGI (reference sequence).

In this sample, this clonotype is medium-sized. The rearrangement links TRBV7-9 to TRBJ2-7; tentative D call: TRBD1 (5 bases). Germline V gene data show CDR1 as SEHNR and CDR2 as FQNEAQ (reference sequence). V lost 2 bases, J lost 6 bases, and 17 bases lay in between. This CDR3 has 15 residues. The CDR3 DNA reads TGTGCCAGCAGCTTATTGGCAGGGTCGCTGGGCGAGCAGTACTTC. Residues: CASSLLAGSLGEQYF.

V usage is TRBV20-1 and J usage is TRBJ1-2, with a weak D call TRBD1 (5 bases). The CDR3 contains 14 residues. Germline V gene lookup returns CDR1 DFQATT and CDR2 SNEGSKA (reference sequence). Trimming took off 3 bases at V and 0 bases at J, with 11 bases between the two ends. The CDR3 DNA follows: TGCAGTGCTAGTTGGGGGGTAACTAACTATGGCTACACCTTC. Encoded protein: CSASWGVTNYGYTF.

The chain joins TRBV7-9 to TRBJ2-5; D perhaps matches TRBD2 (6 bases). The CDR3 sequence is 13 residues long. The germline CDR1 and CDR2 sequences are SEHNR and FQNEAQ (reference sequence). Trimming pared 4 bases from V and 11 bases from J, leaving 17 bases between. CDR3 in DNA: TGTGCCAGCAGCTCTGGGGGGAGGAATGAGCAGTACTTC. Translation: CASSSGGRNEQYF.